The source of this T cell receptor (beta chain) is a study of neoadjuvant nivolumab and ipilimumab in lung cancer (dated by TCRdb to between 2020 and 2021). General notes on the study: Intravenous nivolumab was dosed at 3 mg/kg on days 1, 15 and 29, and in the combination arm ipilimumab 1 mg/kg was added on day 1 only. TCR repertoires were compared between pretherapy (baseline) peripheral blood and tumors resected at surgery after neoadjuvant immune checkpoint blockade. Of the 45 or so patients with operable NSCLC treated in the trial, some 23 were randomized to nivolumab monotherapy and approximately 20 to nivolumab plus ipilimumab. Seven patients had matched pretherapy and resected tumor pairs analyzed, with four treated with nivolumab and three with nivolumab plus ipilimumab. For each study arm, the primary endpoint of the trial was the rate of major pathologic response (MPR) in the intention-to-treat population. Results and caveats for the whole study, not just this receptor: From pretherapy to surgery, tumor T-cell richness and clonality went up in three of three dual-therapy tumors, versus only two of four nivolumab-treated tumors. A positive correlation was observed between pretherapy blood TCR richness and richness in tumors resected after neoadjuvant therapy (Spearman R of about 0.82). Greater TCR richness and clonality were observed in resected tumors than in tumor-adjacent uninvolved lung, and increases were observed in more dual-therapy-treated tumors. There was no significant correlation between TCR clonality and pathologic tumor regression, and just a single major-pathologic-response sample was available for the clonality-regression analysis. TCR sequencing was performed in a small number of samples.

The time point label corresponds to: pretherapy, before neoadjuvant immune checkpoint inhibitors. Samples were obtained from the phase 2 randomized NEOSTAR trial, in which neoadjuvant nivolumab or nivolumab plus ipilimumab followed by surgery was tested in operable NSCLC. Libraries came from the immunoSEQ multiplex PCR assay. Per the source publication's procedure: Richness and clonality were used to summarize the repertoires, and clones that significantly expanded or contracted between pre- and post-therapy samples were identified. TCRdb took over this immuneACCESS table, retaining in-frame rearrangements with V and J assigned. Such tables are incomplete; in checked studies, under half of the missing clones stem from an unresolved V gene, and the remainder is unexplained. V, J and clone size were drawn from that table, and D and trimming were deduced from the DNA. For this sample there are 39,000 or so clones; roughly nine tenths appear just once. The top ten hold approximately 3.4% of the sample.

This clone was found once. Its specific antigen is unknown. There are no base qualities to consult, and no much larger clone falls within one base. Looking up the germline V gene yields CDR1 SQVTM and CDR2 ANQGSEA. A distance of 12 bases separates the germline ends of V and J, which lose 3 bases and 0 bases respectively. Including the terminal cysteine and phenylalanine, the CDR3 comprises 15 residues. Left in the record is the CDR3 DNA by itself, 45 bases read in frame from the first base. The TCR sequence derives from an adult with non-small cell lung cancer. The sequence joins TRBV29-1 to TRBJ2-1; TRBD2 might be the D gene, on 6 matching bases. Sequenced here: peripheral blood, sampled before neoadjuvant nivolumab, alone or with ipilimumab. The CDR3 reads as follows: CSVEGLPSSYNEQFF. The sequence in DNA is TGCAGCGTTGAGGGACTTCCAAGCTCCTACAATGAGCAGTTCTTC.